The subject of this entry is one TCR beta chain. Its antigen is not yet known. Per-base quality was not reported, and no clone a single base away is much larger than it. These data originate in a study of vaccination effects on CD4 cells after COVID-19 (dated by TCRdb to 2021 to 2024). Turning to the overall study: Post-vaccine samples across the study were collected a median of 72 days after the second dose, with a range of 14 to 241. Cultures from other donors in the study were sequenced with the Oncomine TCR Beta short-read assay on an Illumina iSeq 100. Altogether, some ten COVID-19 convalescent patients and 4 SARS-CoV-2-naive healthy vaccine recipients made up the full study. SARS-CoV-2 spike-specific CD4+ TCR repertoires were compared before and after mRNA vaccination in COVID-19 convalescent patients and in infection-naive vaccine recipients.

In the ViraFEST assay, PBMC were stimulated with viral peptide pools, and antigen-specific CD4+ T cell clonotypes were then identified by expansion using TCR sequencing. After roughly 11 days of culture, CD4+ T cells were isolated with the EasySep CD4+ T cell isolation kit. Each participant received two doses of an mRNA SARS-CoV-2 vaccine, either BNT162b2 or mRNA-1273. None of the healthy vaccine recipients had a prior SARS-CoV-2 infection, which was confirmed by nucleocapsid antibody tests that came back negative both before and after vaccination. Some 2 million PBMC per well were cultured in IMDM with around 5.3% human AB serum, roughly 11 IU/ml IL-2 and gentamicin, plus 10 ug/ml peptides. Half of the culture medium was replaced with fresh IL-2-containing medium on days 3 and 7. Each peptide stimulation condition was cultured in triplicate wells unless otherwise noted. PBMC were separated from whole blood using Ficoll-Paque Plus gradient centrifugation and were then either cryopreserved at -140C or used fresh. The overlapping peptide pools covered the spike proteins of SARS-CoV-2 as well as those of the common cold coronaviruses HCoV-NL63, HCoV-OC43 and HCoV-229E. The QIAamp micro DNA kit was used to extract genomic DNA from the cultured CD4+ T cells.

Study-level results and caveats: Marked clonal contraction was observed in both infection-induced and vaccine-induced clones at late post-vaccination timepoints, consistent with waning T cell responses. Limitations of the study were the small number of convalescent patients and the absence of early post-infection timepoints. Among healthy vaccine recipients, nearly all vaccine-induced clones were SARS-CoV-2 mono-reactive, and only 1 of 255 was cross-reactive with common cold coronaviruses.

Trimming costs V 5 bases and J 4 bases, and their ends lie 16 bases apart. Counted from cysteine to phenylalanine, this CDR3 has 15 amino acids. Only the CDR3 part of the read is kept: 45 bases, read in frame from the first base. The germline V gene gives CDR1 as SGHTA and CDR2 as FQGNSA. The library came from the immunoSEQ multiplex PCR assay. TCR beta CDR3 sequencing was performed on DNA from the cultured, isolated CD4+ T cells. Regarding the original processing steps: The analysis removed non-productive TCR sequences, trimmed reads to the CDR3 region, and retained only CDR3s that were 7 or more amino acids long. The MANAFEST web app was used to identify antigen-specific clonotypes by comparing expansion in peptide wells with expansion in reference cultures. To be called positive, a clone needed expansion at FDR<0.05 compared with the reference and with all other wells, an odds ratio greater than 5, and a frequency greater than 0.1% in two replicate wells. A clonotype was defined as cross-reactive if the clonotype was significantly expanded both in SARS-CoV-2 spike wells and in at least one common cold coronavirus spike condition. Levenshtein distance calculated with the stringdist R package was used to assess CDR3 similarity, and unrooted trees were constructed with ape in R 3.6.1. Entries here come from immuneACCESS through TCRdb and include only in-frame sequences with V and J called. Some clones fail to appear in such tables; in the studies checked, an unresolved V gene covers under half of the shortfall, and the cause of the remainder is unknown. V, J and clone size derive from that table, while D and trimming were established from the DNA sequence. The sample contains approximately 25,000 clones, 75% to 80% of them found a single time. Clones ranked in the top ten supply under 7% of the sample.

The sample was CD4+ T cells from PBMCs cultured with SARS-CoV-2 spike peptides, taken after COVID-19 vaccination. According to the study, the label for this sample's cell subset or site signals: SARS-CoV-2 spike overlapping peptide pool stimulation. The clonotype comes from a human donor who received a COVID-19 vaccine. Some clones in this sample may be carry-over from other donors' samples. The chain is encoded by TRBV7-2 joined to TRBJ2-3; the D element might be TRBD1 or TRBD2, as each aligns at 5 bases. The CDR3 region: CASSPVWGRADTQYF. The nucleotide sequence is given as TGTGCCAGCAGCCCCGTCTGGGGACGGGCAGATACGCAGTATTTT.